The 25 T cell receptor beta chains reported below all come from one sample, sequenced in a study of cytomegalovirus exposure and HLA in healthy donors. PCR primers comprised 60 Vbeta and 13 Jbeta primers. Profiled with immunoSEQ multiplex PCR; TCRdb holds only in-frame clones, not every one. The table includes roughly 74,000 clones, 78% detected once. Sequencing was performed on PBMCs. All receptors come from a middle-aged man in good health and CMV-seronegative.

Turning to this clone: One junction end does not reproduce the germline sequence, and a read error may be involved. The J gene is TRBJ2-1, the V gene TRBV7-7, with 7 bases aligning to TRBD1. The CDR3 is made up of 13 amino acids. Germline V gene data show CDR1 as SSHAT and CDR2 as FNYEAQ (reference sequence). Here the CDR3 DNA reads TGTGCTAGCAGTCCCGACAGGGTTAATGAGCAGTTCTTC. Translating gives CASSPDRVNEQFF.

On this clone itself: This CDR3 is also generated by other DNA sequences in the sample. The chain uses TRBV7-8 and TRBJ1-2, with 8 bases matching TRBD1. There are 13 residues in the CDR3. J gave up 4 bases and V 6 bases, and 4 bases lay outside the gene matches. Per germline, CDR1 SGHVS and CDR2 FQNEAQ. In nucleotides, the CDR3 is TGTGCCAGCAGTTCAGGGGGCGGCTATGGCTACACCTTC. This translates into CASSSGGGYGYTF.

The chain combines TRBV6-5 with TRBJ2-3; tentative D call: TRBD1 (6 bases). Germline V CDR1 and CDR2: MNHEY, SVGAGI. This CDR3 is built from 15 residues. The V end was cut by 4 bases, the J end by 0 bases, with 11 bases between. The CDR3 DNA is TGTGCCAGCAGTTGGTCAGGACAGAGCACAGATACGCAGTATTTT. This encodes CASSWSGQSTDTQYF.

This chain joins TRBV7-3 and TRBJ2-1; 7 nucleotides match TRBD2. Germline trimming cut 2 bases from V and 2 bases from J; bases unmatched to any gene: 3. This CDR3 has 15 amino acids. In germline, CDR1 is SGHTA, CDR2 FQGTGA. The CDR3 protein is CASSLSAGAYNEQFF. In nucleotides, the CDR3 is TGTGCCAGCAGCTTATCGGCGGGAGCCTACAATGAGCAGTTCTTC.

This chain links TRBV5-1 with TRBJ2-1; weak D call: TRBD1 (6 bases). CDR1 is SGHRS and CDR2 is YFSETQ in the germline V gene. The CDR3 extends over 13 amino acids. Trimming left V 4 bases short and J 9 bases short, with 14 bases between. DNA for the CDR3: TGCGCCAGCAGCCTAACAGGGAGAGGTGAGCAGTTCTTC. It translates to CASSLTGRGEQFF.

This chain connects TRBV11-2 to TRBJ2-5, with TRBD2 matching over 14 bases. The V and J ends lost 5 bases and 5 bases, in that order; junction bases with no gene match: 1. The CDR3 has 14 residues. Germline CDR1 and CDR2: SGHAT and FQNNGV. The DNA of the CDR3 is TGTGCCAGCAGCCGACTAGCGGGAGGGGAGACCCAGTACTTC. The encoded protein is CASSRLAGGETQYF.

The genes are TRBV5-1 and TRBJ2-1; possible D gene TRBD1, 6 bases. Trimming cost V 0 bases and J 2 bases, with 9 bases left between them. This CDR3 region has 15 residues. The germline CDR1 and CDR2 sequences are SGHRS and YFSETQ. The CDR3 DNA reads as TGCGCCAGCAGCTTGGAGGACAGAGCCTACAATGAGCAGTTCTTC. Translated: CASSLEDRAYNEQFF.

The chain has TRBV5-4 and TRBJ2-5; 15 nucleotides align to TRBD2. The CDR3 is 18 amino acids. The V segment lost 0 bases and the J segment 7 bases; nucleotides outside the gene matches: 10. Germline loops: CDR1 SGHNT, CDR2 YYREEE (reference sequence). The CDR3 DNA is TGTGCCAGCAGCTTGGCAGGACTAGCGGGAGGGGGGGCGGTGACCCAGTACTTC. As protein: CASSLAGLAGGGAVTQYF.

This chain links TRBV7-9 with TRBJ2-6; possibly TRBD2 for D (7 bases). Germline V gene sequence: CDR1 SEHNR, CDR2 FQNEAQ (reference sequence). Trimming left V 4 bases short and J 0 bases short, with 19 bases between. CDR3 length equals 19 residues. The DNA for the CDR3 is TGTGCCAGCAGCTGGACGGAGGGGGGGACCTCCTCTGGGGCCAACGTCCTGACTTTC. It codes for CASSWTEGGTSSGANVLTF.

This chain connects TRBV7-6 to TRBJ2-1; TRBD1 is a possible D gene (8 bases). This CDR3 comprises 16 residues. V shed 3 bases and J shed 8 bases, with 20 bases lying between them. Germline CDR1 SGHVS, CDR2 FNYEAQ. CDR3 loop: CASSLTAGDRLDEQFF. In DNA form, the CDR3 reads TGTGCCAGCAGCTTGACCGCGGGGGACAGGTTGGATGAGCAGTTCTTC.

V and J are TRBV29-1 and TRBJ2-1; D might be TRBD1 (6 bases). V lost 6 bases, J lost 6 bases, and 15 bases lay in between. The CDR3 totals 13 residues. Germline CDR1 and CDR2: SQVTM and ANQGSEA. The CDR3 spells CSVTSTGSNEQFF. For the CDR3, the DNA is TGCAGCGTCACCAGTACAGGGAGCAATGAGCAGTTCTTC.

The J gene is TRBJ1-3, the V gene TRBV11-1; the D is unclear. Between the trimmed V and J ends, which lost 5 bases and 4 bases, there was a span of 15 bases. The V gene's germline CDR1 is SGHAT and CDR2 FQDESV (reference sequence). The CDR3 length is 15 residues. The CDR3 sequence: CASSPALGTGNTIYF. In DNA, the CDR3 is TGTGCCAGCAGCCCGGCATTGGGCACCGGAAACACCATATATTTT.

This clone was found a few times. The rearrangement joins TRBV11-2 to TRBJ2-7; weak D call: TRBD2 (5 bases). Germline values: CDR1 SGHAT, CDR2 FQNNGV. The CDR3 is 14 amino acids. V lost 0 bases and J 2 bases, leaving 8 bases between the germline ends. The CDR3 DNA is TGTGCCAGCAGCTTAGATTCCGGGGCCTACGAGCAGTACTTC. Its protein product is CASSLDSGAYEQYF.

V and J are TRBV7-9 and TRBJ1-3; a weak D match, TRBD1 (6 bases). CDR1 is SEHNR and CDR2 is FQNEAQ in the germline V gene (reference sequence). The V end was cut by 1 base, the J end by 1 base, with 8 bases between. This CDR3 has 15 amino acids. The CDR3 spells CASSLDRVSGNTIYF. Here the CDR3 DNA reads TGTGCCAGCAGCTTAGACAGGGTATCTGGAAACACCATATATTTT.

Remarks on this clone: At one of its ends the junction is not consistent with the germline gene, which may arise from a read error. The chain combines TRBV7-9 with TRBJ2-1; 9 bases agree with TRBD2. This CDR3 region has 16 residues. Germline loops: CDR1 SEHNR, CDR2 FQNEAQ (reference sequence). The chain's CDR3 is CSSSFSGSRLGDEQFF. Here the CDR3 DNA reads TGTTCCAGCAGCTTTAGCGGGAGTCGGTTGGGAGATGAGCAGTTCTTC.

The chain recombines TRBV6-1 with TRBJ2-7; 9 bases agree with TRBD1. CDR3 size: 16 residues. Germline V gene lookup returns CDR1 MNHNS and CDR2 SASEGT. V lost 4 bases to trimming and J lost 3 bases; unmatched junction nucleotides: 10. CDR3 protein: CASSGQGQGILYEQYF. Written as DNA, the CDR3 is TGTGCCAGCAGTGGCCAGGGACAGGGAATACTCTACGAGCAGTACTTC.

V is TRBV5-1 and J is TRBJ2-1; no definite D call. This CDR3 comprises 14 residues. The germline V and J ends were trimmed by 5 bases and 0 bases, with 9 bases remaining between them. Germline CDR1 is SGHRS and CDR2 is YFSETQ. As DNA, the CDR3 is TGCGCCAGCAGGGCAGCGAGCTCCTACAATGAGCAGTTCTTC. This translates into CASRAASSYNEQFF.

The chain employs TRBV5-1 and TRBJ2-3; no reliable D call. Germline V gives CDR1 SGHRS, CDR2 YFSETQ. Between the trimmed V and J ends, which lost 6 bases and 5 bases, there was a span of 16 bases. CDR3 size: 14 residues. The CDR3 DNA follows: TGCGCCAGCACCCCTTACTCCCAGGTAGATACGCAGTATTTT. Translation: CASTPYSQVDTQYF.

The chain recombines TRBV6-1 with TRBJ2-5; TRBD1 might be the D (6 bases). The CDR3 loop spans 12 amino acids. Germline loops: CDR1 MNHNS, CDR2 SASEGT. V shed 4 bases and J shed 7 bases, with 10 bases lying between them. The CDR3 sequence: CASSGGPGTQYF. The CDR3 DNA reads TGTGCCAGCAGTGGGGGGCCGGGGACCCAGTACTTC.

The gene calls are TRBV25-1 and TRBJ2-3; TRBD2 aligns across 9 bases. The V segment lost 7 bases and the J segment 3 bases; nucleotides outside the gene matches: 2. CDR1 is MGHDK, CDR2 SYGVNS, per germline. CDR3 size: 13 residues. In nucleotides, the CDR3 is TGTGCCAGCACTAGCGGGATTACAGATACGCAGTATTTT. Translating gives CASTSGITDTQYF.

The V gene is TRBV5-6, the J gene TRBJ1-5; D ambiguous. The CDR3 loop spans 13 amino acids. V dropped 3 bases and J dropped 11 bases, with 15 bases sitting between them. Germline V gene sequence: CDR1 SGHDT, CDR2 YYEEEE. The CDR3 region has the DNA TGTGCCAGCAGCTCAGCACCGGGAGGGTCCCAGCATTTT. It yields the protein CASSSAPGGSQHF.

V and J are TRBV29-1 and TRBJ1-1, with 7 bases identical to TRBD1. The germline CDR1 and CDR2 sequences are SQVTM and ANQGSEA. This CDR3 is 14 amino acids long. The V and J ends lost 4 bases and 7 bases, in that order; junction bases with no gene match: 12. CDR3 sequence: CSVVGTDPGGEAFF. The CDR3, as DNA: TGCAGCGTTGTAGGGACAGACCCGGGTGGTGAAGCTTTCTTT.

This rearrangement joins TRBV10-1 to TRBJ1-5; 11 nucleotides agree with TRBD1. Unmatched junction bases numbered 7, after V lost 6 bases and J lost 0 bases. This CDR3 has 17 amino acids. Germline CDR1 reads WNHNN; CDR2 reads SYGVQD (reference sequence). CDR3 sequence: CASRMDRGPYSNQPQHF. The CDR3 DNA reads as TGCGCCAGCAGAATGGACAGGGGGCCCTATAGCAATCAGCCCCAGCATTTT.

This chain links TRBV19 with TRBJ1-6, with D perhaps TRBD1 (6 bases). The V end lost 6 bases, the J end lost 3 bases, and 15 bases lay between the germline ends. The CDR3 is 16 residues long. Germline CDR1 reads LNHDA; CDR2 reads SQIVND (reference sequence). CDR3 bases: TGTGCCAGTAGCGCGGGCGGACAGATCTATAATTCACCCCTCCACTTT. This codes for CASSAGGQIYNSPLHF.

A note on this clone: The junction does not match germline at one end; this may be a read error. DNA of the CDR3: TGTTCCAGCAGCTTAATAAGCCCGGACTGGCACAATGAGCAGTTCTTC. Translation gives CSSSLISPDWHNEQFF. The chain is built from TRBV7-9 and TRBJ2-1; D possibly corresponds to TRBD2 (5 bases). CDR1 SEHNR and CDR2 FQNEAQ come from the germline V gene (reference sequence). This CDR3 has 16 residues.